This T cell receptor beta chain was profiled in a study of blood T cell repertoires in COVID-19. Whole-study context: Donors in the United States, Italy and Spain gave samples during acute or convalescent COVID-19.

Germline V gives CDR1 SGHTA, CDR2 FQGNSA. This CDR3 contains 15 residues. TCRdb's table, derived via immunoSEQ multiplex PCR, lists solely in-frame clones and lacks some. The sample yields nearly 250,000 clones, about 84% seen once. Symptom resolution, clearance, or two negative PCRs marked donors in Cohort 3 as recovered. With regard to this clone: Germline and junction disagree at one end, which may indicate a read error.

V gene TRBV7-2 combines with J gene TRBJ2-7, with 9 bases identical to TRBD2. The sequencing input was PBMCs or T cells enriched from blood (not recorded which). This TCR derives from a woman in her 50s who had recovered from COVID-19. In DNA form, the CDR3 reads TGTGCCAGCAGCGTAGCGGGAGAAGTCGCCTACGAGCAGTACTTC. This encodes CASSVAGEVAYEQYF.